The clone carrying this TCR beta chain was counted many times. What it recognizes is unknown. This entry is derived from a study of T cells after posttransplantation cyclophosphamide. The CDR3 loop spans 15 amino acids. V was shortened by 4 bases and J by 2 bases, with 15 bases between the two germline ends. Germline CDR1 reads SGHDN; CDR2 reads FVKESK. Notes on the study in general: Recipient CMV seropositivity and CMV reactivation strongly tracked TRB clonality. Donor-recipient repertoire similarity was low at 1-2 months, rising over year one. Blood and skin or GI T cell repertoires showed limited TRB overlap.

Measured with immunoSEQ multiplex PCR; TCRdb has only the in-frame clones, and not every one. The specimen has tens of thousands of clones, none found just once. The gene calls are TRBV14 and TRBJ2-7, with TRBD1 as a possible D gene (6 bases). This sequence originates from a man aged 35 to 55 in good health, CMV-negative, and a related stem cell transplant donor. The sample comprised PBMCs. CDR3 DNA sequence: TGTGCCAGCAGCCGGGATACAGGGAGACCCTACGAGCAGTACTTC. Its translation: CASSRDTGRPYEQYF.